Listed here is a single TCR beta chain. What it binds is unknown. The repertoire was sequenced with immunoSEQ multiplex PCR; TCRdb's copy has only in-frame clones and lacks some. The data show 100,000 to 150,000 clones, more than 75% seen once. Time point described: peripheral blood 6 weeks after treatment start. Patients' cancers were locally advanced or metastatic urothelial carcinomas. Germline loops: CDR1 MDHEN, CDR2 SYDVKM. Trimming cost V 5 bases and J 2 bases, with 14 bases left between them. The CDR3 length is 15 residues. This entry is derived from a study of PD-L1 blockade in urothelial cancer. Study context: Analysis of the blood was performed 3 weeks (second dose) and 6 weeks after treatment start. Blood samples had a median of around 150,000 T cells.

Findings and caveats of the study: Pretreatment TCR clonality in blood, when below the median, was predictive of better survival.

The TCR comes from a man aged 50 to 59 with urothelial cancer. The source was PBMCs, collected around atezolizumab (anti-PD-L1) treatment. The chain joins TRBV28 to TRBJ2-3; D is ambiguous. In nucleotides, the CDR3 is TGTGCCAGCAGTGACTTCGTAAGCACCACAGATACGCAGTATTTT. This translates into CASSDFVSTTDTQYF.